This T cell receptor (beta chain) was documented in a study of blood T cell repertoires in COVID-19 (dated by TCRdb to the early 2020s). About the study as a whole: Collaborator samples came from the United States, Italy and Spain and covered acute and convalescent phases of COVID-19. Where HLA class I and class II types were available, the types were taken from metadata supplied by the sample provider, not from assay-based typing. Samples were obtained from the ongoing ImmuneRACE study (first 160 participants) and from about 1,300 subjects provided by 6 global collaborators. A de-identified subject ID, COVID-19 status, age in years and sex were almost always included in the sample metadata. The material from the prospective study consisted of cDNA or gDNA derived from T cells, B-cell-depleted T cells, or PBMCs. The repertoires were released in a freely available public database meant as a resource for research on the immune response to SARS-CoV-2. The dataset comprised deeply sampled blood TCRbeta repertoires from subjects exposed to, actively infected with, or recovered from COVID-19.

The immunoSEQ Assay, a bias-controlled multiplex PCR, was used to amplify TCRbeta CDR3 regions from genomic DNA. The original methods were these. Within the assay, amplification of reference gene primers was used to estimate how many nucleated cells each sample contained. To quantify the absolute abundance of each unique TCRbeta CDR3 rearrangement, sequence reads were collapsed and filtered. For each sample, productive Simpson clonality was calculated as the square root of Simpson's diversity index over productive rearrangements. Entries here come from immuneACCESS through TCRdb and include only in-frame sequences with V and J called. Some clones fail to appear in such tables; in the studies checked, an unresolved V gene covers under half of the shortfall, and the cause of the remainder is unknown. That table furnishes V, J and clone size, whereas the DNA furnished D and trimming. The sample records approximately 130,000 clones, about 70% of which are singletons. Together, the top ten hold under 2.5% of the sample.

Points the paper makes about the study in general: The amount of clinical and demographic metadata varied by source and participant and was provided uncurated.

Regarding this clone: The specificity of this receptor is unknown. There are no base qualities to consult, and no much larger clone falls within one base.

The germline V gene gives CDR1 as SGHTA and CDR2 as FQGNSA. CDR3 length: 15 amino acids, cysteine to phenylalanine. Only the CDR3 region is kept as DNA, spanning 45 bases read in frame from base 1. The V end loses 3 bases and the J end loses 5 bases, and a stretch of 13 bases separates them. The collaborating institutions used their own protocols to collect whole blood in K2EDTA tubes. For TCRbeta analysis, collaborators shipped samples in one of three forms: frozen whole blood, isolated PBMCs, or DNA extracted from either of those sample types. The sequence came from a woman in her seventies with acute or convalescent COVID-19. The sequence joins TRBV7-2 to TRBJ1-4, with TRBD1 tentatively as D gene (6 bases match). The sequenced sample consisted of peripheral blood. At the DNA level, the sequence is TGTGCCAGCAGCTTGATGGGACAAGTAAATGAAAAACTGTTTTTT. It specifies CASSLMGQVNEKLFF.